The entry below gives a single T cell receptor (beta chain) sequence along with its context. The study recruited people aged about 18 to 95 years across around 23 US areas. V was clipped by 3 bases and J by 4 bases; unmatched bases: 10. CDR1 is KGHDR and CDR2 is SFDVKD in the germline V gene. The CDR3 contains 16 residues. This entry comes from a study of blood T cell repertoires in COVID-19. Overall study: Sample material is recorded as cDNA or gDNA derived from T cells, B-cell-depleted T cells, or PBMCs.

Sequencing used immunoSEQ multiplex PCR; TCRdb keeps in-frame clones, though not all of them. This sample has nearly 200,000 clones, with around 90% found just once. V usage is TRBV24-1 and J usage is TRBJ1-2; TRBD1 aligns across 7 bases. The clonotype comes from a woman between 18 and 29 years old who had recovered from COVID-19. Sequences were obtained from PBMCs or T cells enriched from blood (not recorded which). The CDR3 region is CATSDTYQQGPYGYTF. In DNA form, the CDR3 reads TGTGCCACCAGTGATACCTACCAACAGGGGCCCTATGGCTACACCTTC.